The text below deals with one T cell receptor beta chain. Its antigen is currently unknown. The germline V gene encodes CDR1 SGDLS and CDR2 YYNGEE. The CDR3 extends over 17 amino acids. J gave up 0 bases and V 4 bases, and 9 bases lay outside the gene matches. This sample was included in a study of cytomegalovirus exposure and HLA in healthy donors. The wider study: In a previous analysis, some 110 million unique TCR beta sequences were found from 150 million to 200 million T cells.

The PCR ran on 60 Vbeta and 13 Jbeta primers. The repertoire was sequenced with immunoSEQ multiplex PCR; TCRdb's copy has only in-frame clones and lacks some. The table records about 130,000 clones, almost 85% of them present only once. Points from the study as a whole: The study found most TCR sequences rare, yet found some public TCRs in many donors. Using a false discovery rate of 0.05, a later analysis showed that roughly 16,000 TCR beta sequences were associated with HLA alleles.

The chain is built from TRBV9 and TRBJ2-5, with TRBD1 matching over 10 bases. Sequenced sample: PBMCs. The receptor's source is a boy younger than 10 in good health and CMV-seronegative. The CDR3 nucleotides read TGTGCCAGCAGCCCTGGGACAGGGGTATTGTACCAAGAGACCCAGTACTTC. Translation gives CASSPGTGVLYQETQYF.